The sequence of this T cell receptor beta chain was determined in a study of blood T cell repertoires in COVID-19. Study details: There were acute and convalescent COVID-19 samples, and they came from the United States, Italy and Spain. The analysed material was cDNA or gDNA that came from T cells, B-cell-depleted T cells, or PBMCs.

This clone was counted a few times. V was cut by 5 bases and J by 4 bases, with 12 bases left in between. Germline-derived CDR1 and CDR2 are SGHAT and FQNNGV. The CDR3 runs to 14 residues. Repertoires were generated with immunoSEQ multiplex PCR, while TCRdb's copy carries only in-frame clones and drops some. The sample contains about 100,000 clones, more than 65% of which appear only once. The origin of this receptor is a man between 70 and 80 years old with active or convalescent COVID-19. This sequence joins TRBV11-2 and TRBJ1-3; D ambiguous. Sequences were obtained from peripheral blood. The DNA of the CDR3 is TGTGCCAGCAGCCCAGGCAGCCAGGGAAACACCATATATTTT. It translates to CASSPGSQGNTIYF. Drawing the rest from reference TRBV11-2 and TRBJ1-3, the complete variable domain is EAGVAQSPRYKIIEKRQSVAFWCNPISGHATLYWYQQILGQGPKLLIQFQNNGVVDDSQLPKDRFSAERLKGVDSTLKIQPAKLEDSAVYLCASSPGSQGNTIYFGEGSWLTVV.